One sample yielded the 6 T cell receptor beta chains listed below, sequenced in a study of T-cell reconstitution after alpha-beta-depleted transplantation in children. Preparation of the TCRbeta library used unique molecular identifiers. MiXCR was run by TCRdb on the PCR reads, yielding one entry per CDR3 protein. The repertoire holds about 27,000 distinct CDR3 sequences, about a sixth seen once, with 35% in the top ten. The specimen was PBMCs, mostly from graft donor cells, collected 60 days after TCRalphabeta/CD19-depleted stem cell transplant. The receptors come from a male patient aged 2 to 9 who had a stem cell transplant for acute lymphoblastic leukemia, so the T cells may come from the graft donor.

V usage is TRBV12-3 or TRBV12-4 and J usage is TRBJ1-4, with a possible D match to TRBD1 (6 bases). V lost 5 bases and J lost 1, with 17 bases in between. The CDR3 is made up of 17 amino acids. The CDR3 protein is CASSLTPTGKTNEKLFF. The CDR3 DNA is TGTGCCAGCAGTCTCACTCCTACAGGGAAAACTAATGAAAAACTGTTTTTT.

This clonotype was seen more than once but under ten times. The chain combines TRBV5-1 with TRBJ2-7; D is uncertain. The V end lost 0 bases, the J end lost 1 base, and 17 bases lay between the germline ends. In germline, CDR1 is SGHRS, CDR2 YFSETQ. The CDR3 has 17 residues. The CDR3 nucleotides are TGCGCCAGCAGCTTGGTGAGTTTCACCGGCCCTTCCTACGAGCAGTACTTC. Protein: CASSLVSFTGPSYEQYF.

The rearrangement joins TRBV30 to TRBJ2-3; D may be TRBD2 (5 bases). Germline-derived CDR1 and CDR2 are GTSNPN and SVGIG (reference sequence). The CDR3 covers 15 residues. Trimming stripped 2 bases from V and 0 bases from J, with 12 bases between. The CDR3 DNA sequence: TGTGCCTGGAGTATAGCTAGCCCTAGCACAGATACGCAGTATTTT. Translation gives CAWSIASPSTDTQYF. The whole variable domain, filled in from reference TRBV30 and TRBJ2-3, reads SQTIHQWPATLVQPVGSPLSLECTVEGTSNPNLYWYRQAAGRGLQLLFYSVGIGQISSEVPQNLSASRPQDRQFILSSKKLLLSDSGFYLCAWSIASPSTDTQYFGPGTRLTVL.

This clonotype was observed a few times. V gene TRBV5-6 combines with J gene TRBJ1-4; D may be TRBD1 (5 bases). The germline CDR1 and CDR2 sequences are SGHDT and YYEEEE. The V end was cut by 0 bases, the J end by 7 bases, with 13 bases between. There are 15 residues in the CDR3. The CDR3 spells CASSLALGGTEKLFF. CDR3 nucleotide sequence: TGTGCCAGCAGCTTGGCCTTGGGGGGGACTGAAAAACTGTTTTTT. Combining the CDR3 with reference TRBV5-6 and TRBJ1-4 gives the whole variable domain DAGVTQSPTHLIKTRGQQVTLRCSPKSGHDTVSWYQQALGQGPQFIFQYYEEEERQRGNFPDRFSGHQFPNYSSELNVNALLLGDSALYLCASSLALGGTEKLFFGSGTQLSVL.

The J gene is TRBJ2-7, the V gene TRBV20-1, with 15 bases identical to TRBD2. The CDR3 has 15 residues. Germline values: CDR1 DFQATT, CDR2 SNEGSKA (reference sequence). Unmatched junction bases numbered 8, after V lost 5 bases and J lost 6 bases. This chain's CDR3 is CSAGLAGGPLGEQYF. In DNA form, the CDR3 reads TGCAGTGCTGGACTAGCGGGAGGGCCGCTGGGCGAGCAGTACTTC.

The sample holds many counts of this clonotype. The CDR3 region is CASRRGLASQVTYEQYF. The DNA for the CDR3 is TGTGCCAGCAGAAGGGGGCTAGCATCCCAGGTCACCTACGAGCAGTACTTC. The V and J genes are TRBV28 and TRBJ2-7, with 7 bases aligning to TRBD1. The CDR3 loop spans 17 amino acids. V lost 6 bases and J lost 2; bases outside the gene matches: 16. Per the germline V gene, CDR1 is MDHEN and CDR2 is SYDVKM.